The rows below give T cell receptor beta chains drawn from one sample of a study of cytomegalovirus exposure and HLA in healthy donors. Generated by immunoSEQ multiplex PCR, the TCRdb table keeps only in-frame clones and is missing some. The repertoire consists of approximately 150,000 clones, with 70% occurring once and the leading ten covering approximately 5%. Material for sequencing was PBMCs. Receptor source: a man younger than 35 in good health and CMV-seropositive. CDR3s include the opening cysteine and the closing phenylalanine or tryptophan. A D gene is named only where the DNA matches it firmly. The size of a clone is reported for some rows only, either as once, few or many, or as a class for expanded clones.

>TRBV11-2|TRBJ2-5|.|.
CASSRTGQETQYF
TGTGCCAGCAGCCGGACTGGCCAAGAGACCCAGTACTTC
>TRBV9|TRBJ1-2|.|.
CASSVGASAGGYTF
TGTGCCAGCAGCGTAGGGGCCAGTGCTGGGGGCTACACCTTC
>TRBV27|TRBJ1-2|TRBD1|few
CASSLTTGASYGYTF
TGTGCCAGCAGTTTAACGACAGGGGCTAGCTATGGCTACACCTTC
>TRBV18|TRBJ1-3|.|.
CASSPQGQGNTIYF
TGTGCCAGCTCACCCCAAGGACAGGGAAACACCATATATTTT
>TRBV30|TRBJ2-1|TRBD1|once
CAWTTGTVYNEQFF
TGTGCCTGGACAACCGGGACAGTCTACAATGAGCAGTTCTTC
>TRBV5-1|TRBJ2-3|TRBD2|.
CASSLASSGGGYTDTQYF
TGCGCCAGCAGCTTGGCTTCTAGCGGGGGGGGATACACAGATACGCAGTATTTT
>TRBV2|TRBJ1-1|.|large
CASSDSRANTEAFF
TGTGCCAGCAGTGATTCCAGGGCGAACACTGAAGCTTTCTTT
>TRBV30|TRBJ2-2|.|.
CAWSPEGHTGELFF
TGTGCCTGGAGCCCGGAGGGGCACACCGGGGAGCTGTTTTTT
>TRBV2|TRBJ1-1|.|few
CASLRPAESNTEAFF
TGTGCTTCCCTGAGGCCAGCCGAGTCGAACACTGAAGCTTTCTTT
>TRBV6-5|TRBJ2-5|.|.
CASSYSSSLQETQYF
TGTGCCAGCAGTTACTCGTCAAGCCTCCAAGAGACCCAGTACTTC
>TRBV28|TRBJ1-1|TRBD1|.
CASSFGQGGAEAFF
TGTGCCAGCAGTTTCGGACAGGGGGGTGCTGAAGCTTTCTTT
>TRBV5-1|TRBJ2-3|TRBD2|.
CASSILRTSGGSTDTQYF
TGCGCCAGCAGCATATTACGGACTAGCGGGGGGAGCACAGATACGCAGTATTTT
>TRBV30|TRBJ1-2|TRBD1|.
CAWSRTGYNYGYTF
TGTGCCTGGAGTAGGACAGGGTATAACTATGGCTACACCTTC
>TRBV10-1|TRBJ1-5|.|few
CASSDRASNSNQPQHF
TGCGCCAGCAGTGATAGAGCCTCAAATAGCAATCAGCCCCAGCATTTT
>TRBV28|TRBJ1-1|TRBD1|.
CASGGQGMSVTEAFF
TGTGCCAGCGGTGGACAGGGGATGTCTGTGACTGAAGCTTTCTTT
>TRBV11-3|TRBJ1-1|TRBD1|.
CASSLETGGAFF
TGTGCCAGCAGCTTAGAAACAGGGGGAGCTTTCTTT
>TRBV7-7|TRBJ2-1|TRBD2|.
CASSLGSGRVYEQFF
TGTGCTAGCAGCTTAGGGAGCGGGAGGGTCTATGAGCAGTTCTTC
>TRBV30|TRBJ2-2|.|.
CAWSGVLSNTGELFF
TGTGCCTGGAGTGGAGTACTGTCGAACACCGGGGAGCTGTTTTTT
>TRBV19|TRBJ1-5|TRBD1|.
CASTPDRGRGNQPQHF
TGTGCCAGTACCCCGGACAGGGGGCGAGGCAATCAGCCCCAGCATTTT
>TRBV7-6|TRBJ2-5|.|.
CASSLEAAQETQYF
TGTGCCAGCAGCTTAGAAGCGGCCCAAGAGACCCAGTACTTC
>TRBV30|TRBJ2-4|TRBD1|.
CASGQGLGIQYF
TGTGCCTCCGGACAGGGGTTGGGCATTCAGTACTTC
>TRBV5-6|TRBJ2-2|TRBD1|.
CASSLQTGGGTGELFF
TGTGCCAGCAGCCTTCAGACAGGGGGAGGCACCGGGGAGCTGTTTTTT
>TRBV19|TRBJ1-1|.|.
CASSIAWPAKEDTEAFF
TGTGCCAGTAGTATAGCCTGGCCAGCGAAGGAGGACACTGAAGCTTTCTTT
>TRBV19|TRBJ1-4|.|.
CASSIGGASWREKLFF
TGTGCCAGTAGTATTGGCGGGGCTTCTTGGCGAGAAAAACTGTTTTTT
>TRBV28|TRBJ2-6|TRBD1|.
CASSLIGTGEAGANVLTF
TGTGCCAGCAGTTTAATTGGGACAGGGGAGGCTGGGGCCAACGTCCTGACTTTC
>TRBV7-8|TRBJ1-2|TRBD1|.
CASSLAEDRGGSGYTF
TGTGCCAGCAGCTTAGCCGAAGACAGGGGAGGTTCGGGCTACACCTTC
>TRBV4-1|TRBJ2-1|TRBD1|.
CASSQEVGQTPYNEQFF
TGCGCCAGCAGCCAAGAGGTGGGACAGACACCCTACAATGAGCAGTTCTTC
>TRBV9|TRBJ2-1|.|.
CASSVEAARNEQFF
TGTGCCAGCAGCGTAGAGGCAGCGCGCAATGAGCAGTTCTTC
>TRBV7-8|TRBJ2-1|TRBD2|.
CASSPMGGTYGNEQFF
TGTGCCAGCAGTCCGATGGGAGGGACCTACGGCAATGAGCAGTTCTTC
>TRBV5-1|TRBJ2-5|TRBD1|.
CASSLSLTGLQETQYF
TGCGCCAGCAGCTTGTCATTGACAGGGCTTCAAGAGACCCAGTACTTC
>TRBV6-1|TRBJ2-1|.|.
CASDITYGRDNEQFF
TGTGCCAGCGACATTACGTACGGGAGAGACAATGAGCAGTTCTTC
>TRBV7-9|TRBJ1-1|.|.
CASSLARGPGNTEAFF
TGTGCCAGCAGCTTAGCCAGGGGCCCTGGGAACACTGAAGCTTTCTTT
>TRBV6-1|TRBJ1-4|TRBD1|.
CASSETGVESNEKLFF
TGTGCCAGCAGTGAGACAGGGGTGGAATCTAATGAAAAACTGTTTTTT
>TRBV5-8|TRBJ1-4|.|.
CASTRTRANEKLFF
TGTGCCAGCACCAGGACAAGGGCTAATGAAAAACTGTTTTTT
>TRBV30|TRBJ2-5|TRBD2|few
CAWSSGNQETQYF
TGTGCCTGGAGTAGCGGGAACCAAGAGACCCAGTACTTC
>TRBV30|TRBJ1-1|.|.
CAWSEGGGTEAFF
TGTGCCTGGAGTGAGGGGGGGGGCACTGAAGCTTTCTTT
>TRBV6-5|TRBJ2-5|.|.
CASSYNRAETQYF
TGTGCCAGCAGTTACAACCGAGCGGAGACCCAGTACTTC
>TRBV21-1|TRBJ1-5|.|.
CASSKNFRVELQPQHF
TGTGCCAGCAGCAAAAATTTCAGGGTAGAGTTGCAGCCCCAGCATTTT
>TRBV2|TRBJ2-2|.|.
CATHRGGTGELFF
TGTGCCACGCACAGGGGAGGCACCGGGGAGCTGTTTTTT
>TRBV30|TRBJ1-6|TRBD1|.
CAWSSNRGSNNSPLHF
TGTGCCTGGAGCTCGAACAGGGGGTCGAATAATTCACCCCTCCACTTT
>TRBV9|TRBJ1-1|.|.
CASSVDGGTEAFF
TGTGCCAGCAGCGTAGATGGCGGCACTGAAGCTTTCTTT
>TRBV5-1|TRBJ1-1|TRBD1|few
CASSLGTGKLNTEAFF
TGCGCCAGCAGCCTAGGGACAGGGAAATTGAACACTGAAGCTTTCTTT
>TRBV5-6|TRBJ2-2|.|.
CASSLGTLTAGELFF
TGTGCCAGCAGCTTAGGGACATTGACCGCCGGGGAGCTGTTTTTT
>TRBV5-4|TRBJ2-5|TRBD1|.
CASSWDRGKETQYF
TGTGCCAGCAGCTGGGACAGGGGGAAAGAGACCCAGTACTTC
>TRBV5-1|TRBJ2-5|TRBD1|.
CASSLEGRTGSFETQYF
TGCGCCAGCAGCTTGGAGGGCCGGACAGGGTCTTTCGAGACCCAGTACTTC
>TRBV11-2|TRBJ1-3|.|.
CASSFSRYSGNTIYF
TGTGCCAGCAGCTTCTCACGCTACTCTGGAAACACCATATATTTT
>TRBV10-2|TRBJ2-1|.|once
CASGEVADYNEQFF
TGCGCCAGCGGGGAGGTAGCGGATTACAATGAGCAGTTCTTC
>TRBV18|TRBJ1-5|TRBD1|.
CASSPGRQGSQPQHF
TGTGCCAGCTCACCGGGGAGACAGGGAAGTCAGCCCCAGCATTTT
>TRBV6-5|TRBJ1-1|.|.
CASSYRAMNTEAFF
TGTGCCAGCAGTTACAGAGCCATGAACACTGAAGCTTTCTTT
>TRBV19|TRBJ1-1|TRBD1|.
CASSIDRQGALSEAFF
TGTGCCAGTAGTATAGATCGACAGGGGGCTTTGTCTGAAGCTTTCTTT
>TRBV5-4|TRBJ1-4|.|.
CASSLERNEKLFF
TGTGCCAGCAGCTTGGAGAGAAATGAAAAACTGTTTTTT
>TRBV28|TRBJ1-2|.|.
CASTLGPGVPFLNYGYTF
TGTGCCAGCACCCTGGGGCCAGGGGTCCCTTTCCTTAACTATGGCTACACCTTC
>TRBV18|TRBJ1-5|TRBD1|.
CASSPQQGFGQPQHF
TGTGCCAGCTCACCGCAACAGGGGTTTGGTCAGCCCCAGCATTTT